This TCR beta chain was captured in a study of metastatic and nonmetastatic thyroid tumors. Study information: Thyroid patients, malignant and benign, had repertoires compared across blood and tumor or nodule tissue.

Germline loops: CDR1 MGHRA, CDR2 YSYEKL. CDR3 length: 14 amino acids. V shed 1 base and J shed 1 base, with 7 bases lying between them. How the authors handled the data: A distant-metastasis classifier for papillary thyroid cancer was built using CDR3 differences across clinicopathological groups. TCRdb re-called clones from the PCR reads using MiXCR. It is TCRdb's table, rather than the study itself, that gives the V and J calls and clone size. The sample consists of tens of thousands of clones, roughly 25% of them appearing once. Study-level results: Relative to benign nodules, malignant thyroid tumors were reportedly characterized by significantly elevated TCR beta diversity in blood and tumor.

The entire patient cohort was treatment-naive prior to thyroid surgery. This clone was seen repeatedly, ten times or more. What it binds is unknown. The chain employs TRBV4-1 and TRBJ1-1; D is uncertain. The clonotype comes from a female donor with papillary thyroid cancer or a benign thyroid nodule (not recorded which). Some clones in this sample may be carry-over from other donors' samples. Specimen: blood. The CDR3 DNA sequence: TGCGCCAGCAGCCAAGTCGCAGAGAACACTGAAGCTTTCTTT. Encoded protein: CASSQVAENTEAFF.